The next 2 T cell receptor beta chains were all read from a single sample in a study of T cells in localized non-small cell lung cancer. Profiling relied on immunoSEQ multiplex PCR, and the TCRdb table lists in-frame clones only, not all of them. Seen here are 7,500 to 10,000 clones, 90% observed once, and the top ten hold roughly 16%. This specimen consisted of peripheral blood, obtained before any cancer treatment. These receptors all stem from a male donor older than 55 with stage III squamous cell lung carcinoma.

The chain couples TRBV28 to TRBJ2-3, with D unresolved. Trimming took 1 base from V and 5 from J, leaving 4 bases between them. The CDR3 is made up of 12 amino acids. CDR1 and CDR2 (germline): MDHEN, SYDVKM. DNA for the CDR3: TGTGCCAGCAGTTTATTGGGAGATACGCAGTATTTT. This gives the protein CASSLLGDTQYF.

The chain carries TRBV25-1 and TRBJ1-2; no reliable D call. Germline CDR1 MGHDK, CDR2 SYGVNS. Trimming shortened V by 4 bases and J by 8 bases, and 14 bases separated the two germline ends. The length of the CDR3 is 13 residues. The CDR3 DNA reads TGTGCCAGCAGTGCCGGGTCTTCATTAGGCTACACCTTC. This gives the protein CASSAGSSLGYTF.